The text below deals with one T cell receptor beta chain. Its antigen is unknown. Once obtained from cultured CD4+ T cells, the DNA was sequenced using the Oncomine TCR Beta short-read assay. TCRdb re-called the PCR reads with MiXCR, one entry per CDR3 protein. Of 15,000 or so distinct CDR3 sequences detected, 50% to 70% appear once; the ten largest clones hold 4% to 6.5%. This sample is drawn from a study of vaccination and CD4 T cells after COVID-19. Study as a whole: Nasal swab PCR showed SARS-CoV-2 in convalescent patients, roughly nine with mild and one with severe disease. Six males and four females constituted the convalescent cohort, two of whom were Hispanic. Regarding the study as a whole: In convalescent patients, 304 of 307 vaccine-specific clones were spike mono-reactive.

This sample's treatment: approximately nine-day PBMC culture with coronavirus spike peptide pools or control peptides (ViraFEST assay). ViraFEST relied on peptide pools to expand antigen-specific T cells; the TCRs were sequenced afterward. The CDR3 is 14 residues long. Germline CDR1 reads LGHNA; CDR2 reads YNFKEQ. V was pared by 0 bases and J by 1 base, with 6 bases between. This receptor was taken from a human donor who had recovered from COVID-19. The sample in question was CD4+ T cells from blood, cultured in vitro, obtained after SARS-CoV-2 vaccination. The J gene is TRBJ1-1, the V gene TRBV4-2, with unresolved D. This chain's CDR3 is CASSQDRSNTEAFF. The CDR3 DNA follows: TGTGCCAGCAGCCAAGATCGCTCGAACACTGAAGCTTTCTTT.